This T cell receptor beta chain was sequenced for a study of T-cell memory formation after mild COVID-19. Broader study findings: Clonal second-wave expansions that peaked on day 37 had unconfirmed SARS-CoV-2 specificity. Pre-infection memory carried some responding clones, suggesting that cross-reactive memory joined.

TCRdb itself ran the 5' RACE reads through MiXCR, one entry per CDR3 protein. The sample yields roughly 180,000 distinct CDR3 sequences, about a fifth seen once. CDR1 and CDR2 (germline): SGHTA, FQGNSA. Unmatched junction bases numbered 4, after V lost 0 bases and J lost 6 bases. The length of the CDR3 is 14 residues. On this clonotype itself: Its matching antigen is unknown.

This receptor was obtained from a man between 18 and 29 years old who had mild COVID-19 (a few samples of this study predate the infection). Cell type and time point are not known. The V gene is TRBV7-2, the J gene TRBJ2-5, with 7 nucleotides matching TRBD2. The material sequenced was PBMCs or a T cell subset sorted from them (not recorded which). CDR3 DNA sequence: TGTGCCAGCAGCTTAGCGACTAGCTCCCAGACCCAGTACTTC. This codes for CASSLATSSQTQYF.